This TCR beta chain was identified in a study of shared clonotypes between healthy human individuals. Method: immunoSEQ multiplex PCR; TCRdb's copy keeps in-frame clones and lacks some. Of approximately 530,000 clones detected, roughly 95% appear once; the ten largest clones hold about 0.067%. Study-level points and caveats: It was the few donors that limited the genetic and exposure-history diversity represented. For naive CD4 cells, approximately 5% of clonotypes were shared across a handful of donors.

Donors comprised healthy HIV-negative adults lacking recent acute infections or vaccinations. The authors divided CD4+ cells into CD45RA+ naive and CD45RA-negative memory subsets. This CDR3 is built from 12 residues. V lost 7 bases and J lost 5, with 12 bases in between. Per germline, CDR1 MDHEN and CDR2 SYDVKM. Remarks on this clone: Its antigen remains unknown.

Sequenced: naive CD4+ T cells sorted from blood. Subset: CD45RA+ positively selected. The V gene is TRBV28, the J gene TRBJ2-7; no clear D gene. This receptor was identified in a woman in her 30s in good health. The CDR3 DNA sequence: TGTGCCAGCACACTTCCCCCGGACGAGCAGTACTTC. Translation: CASTLPPDEQYF.